This T cell receptor beta chain was captured by sequencing in a study of CXCR3-negative and CXCR3-positive naive CD8 T cells. Study results and caveats: Naive cells with CXCR3 showed TRB CDR3s that were more hydrophobic than those in CXCR3-negative naive cells. Comparison of naive CXCR3-negative and CXCR3-positive cells revealed similar TRBV-TRBJ usage, while memory cells differed.

Libraries of TRB cDNA were made by 5' RACE and carried UMIs. Following a re-call of the 5' RACE reads, TCRdb has one entry per CDR3 protein and lacks DNA. The table lists 150,000 or so distinct CDR3 sequences. On this clonotype: Its target is not known.

Researchers sorted roughly 310,000 cells of each CD8+ T cell subset in triplicate. The source is a human donor in good health. Some clones in this sample may be carry-over from other donors' samples. Sequencing was done on a sample of naive CXCR3+ CD8+ T cells from blood. Subset given: CD45RO-CCR7+CD27+CD95- naive CD8+ T cells expressing CXCR3 (TNR3+).

The CDR3: CASRVLAGGFYEQFF. The chain recombines TRBV28 with TRBJ2-1; the D gene TCRdb calls, TRBD2, cannot be checked with no DNA. Per germline, CDR1 MDHEN and CDR2 SYDVKM. This CDR3 has 15 amino acids.